A single sample is the source of the 9 T cell receptor beta chains below, sequenced in a study. Via MiXCR, TCRdb re-called the RT-PCR reads, giving one row per CDR3 protein. The data hold about 680,000 distinct CDR3 sequences, with around 14% observed a single time. The source material was memory CD4+ T cells from blood. The receptors shown here come from a female donor in good health, serving as a healthy control.

The chain uses TRBV5-1 and TRBJ2-1, with unresolved D. This CDR3 comprises 16 residues. V lost 0 bases and J lost 1, with 11 bases in between. From germline, CDR1 is SGHRS and CDR2 YFSETQ. CDR3 sequence (DNA): TGCGCCAGCAGCTTGGCCGTCGCTCAGTCCTACAATGAGCAGTTCTTC. It is translated as CASSLAVAQSYNEQFF.

This clonotype was detected many times. The rearrangement joins TRBV20-1 to TRBJ2-7; D gene ambiguous. Trimming shortened V by 6 bases and J by 3 bases, and 9 bases separated the two germline ends. This CDR3 spans 11 amino acids. The germline V gene encodes CDR1 DFQATT and CDR2 SNEGSKA (reference sequence). CDR3 nucleotide sequence: TGCAGTGCCAACAACCACTACGAGCAGTACTTC. Translated, it gives CSANNHYEQYF.

The chain joins TRBV20-1 to TRBJ2-2, with D unclear. The germline V gene has CDR1 DFQATT and CDR2 SNEGSKA (reference sequence). V dropped 3 bases and J dropped 0 bases, with 17 bases sitting between them. This CDR3 comprises 17 residues. The CDR3 here is CSARAPFSPANTGELFF. In DNA, the CDR3 is TGCAGTGCTAGGGCCCCATTCTCCCCAGCGAACACCGGGGAGCTGTTTTTT.

CDR3 sequence: CSAREGAQNEQYF. DNA for the CDR3: TGCAGTGCCCGAGAGGGGGCGCAAAACGAGCAGTACTTC. V is TRBV20-1 and J is TRBJ2-7; TRBD1 matches 7 bases. CDR3 size: 13 residues. Trimming at V came to 6 bases and at J to 5 bases, leaving 10 bases not matched to a gene. The germline V gene encodes CDR1 DFQATT and CDR2 SNEGSKA (reference sequence).

This clonotype came up a few times. V gene TRBV5-1 combines with J gene TRBJ1-1; D gene uncertain. Germline CDR1 SGHRS, CDR2 YFSETQ. Trimming pared 1 base from V and 0 bases from J, leaving 10 bases between. The CDR3 is 15 residues long. The CDR3 DNA is TGCGCCAGCAGCTTGTATCAGGCCATGAACACTGAAGCTTTCTTT. It encodes CASSLYQAMNTEAFF.

This clonotype was counted at least ten times. The rearrangement joins TRBV9 to TRBJ1-5; maybe TRBD1 (6 bases). V was pared by 3 bases and J by 2 bases, with 15 bases between. In germline, CDR1 is SGDLS, CDR2 YYNGEE. There are 16 residues in the CDR3. The CDR3 spells CASSARGGPGNQPQHF. The CDR3 DNA reads TGTGCCAGCAGCGCCAGGGGCGGGCCGGGCAATCAGCCCCAGCATTTT.

This clonotype was recorded at least ten times. V and J are TRBV20-1 and TRBJ2-5; 14 bases map to TRBD2. V lost 3 bases and J lost 4; bases outside the gene matches: 7. From germline, CDR1 is DFQATT and CDR2 SNEGSKA (reference sequence). CDR3 length: 16 residues. CDR3 DNA sequence: TGCAGTGCTAGTTCGACTAGCGGGAGGGCTGGAGAGACCCAGTACTTC. Translation gives CSASSTSGRAGETQYF.

This clonotype was detected once. V usage is TRBV11-2 and J usage is TRBJ1-4; TRBD1 aligns across 9 bases. CDR3 size: 19 residues. CDR1 and CDR2 from the germline V gene are SGHAT and FQNNGV. V lost 1 base and J lost 8; bases outside the gene matches: 17. The CDR3 loop is CASSLGATGGFYPSEKLFF. CDR3 sequence (DNA): TGTGCCAGCAGCTTAGGCGCTACAGGGGGCTTCTACCCCTCCGAAAAACTGTTTTTT.

This clonotype showed up just a few times. This chain connects TRBV12-3 or TRBV12-4 to TRBJ2-3; D may be TRBD1 or TRBD2 (6 bases each). This CDR3 comprises 14 residues. V was pared by 6 bases and J by 4 bases, with 14 bases between. CDR3 sequence reads: CASSLGGWADTQYF. Here the CDR3 DNA reads TGTGCCAGCAGCTTGGGGGGCTGGGCAGATACGCAGTATTTT.